This section outlines one T cell receptor beta chain sequence together with its context. Its specificity is not known. This entry is derived from a study of cytomegalovirus exposure and HLA in healthy donors. Per the germline V gene, CDR1 is SGHTA and CDR2 is FQGNSA. Trimming removed 3 bases at V and 3 bases at J, with 15 bases between. The CDR3 length is 15 residues. Donors showed nominal health when sampled, although they likely had unrecorded immune exposures. General observations from the study: What a later analysis showed was that several of the most significant clusters appeared linked to common viral pathogens.

13 Jbeta primers and 60 Vbeta primers were used for the PCR. The protocol was immunoSEQ multiplex PCR, while the TCRdb copy is restricted to in-frame clones and leaves out a portion. The profile shows about 120,000 clones, around three quarters of them singletons. The sequencing input was PBMCs. The receptor was derived from a woman aged 25 to 39 in good health and CMV-seropositive. V and J are TRBV7-2 and TRBJ2-7, with D possibly matching TRBD1 (6 bases). CDR3 in DNA: TGTGCCAGCAGCTTGGACAGCCCCTCGGGCTACGAGCAGTACTTC. Its protein is CASSLDSPSGYEQYF.